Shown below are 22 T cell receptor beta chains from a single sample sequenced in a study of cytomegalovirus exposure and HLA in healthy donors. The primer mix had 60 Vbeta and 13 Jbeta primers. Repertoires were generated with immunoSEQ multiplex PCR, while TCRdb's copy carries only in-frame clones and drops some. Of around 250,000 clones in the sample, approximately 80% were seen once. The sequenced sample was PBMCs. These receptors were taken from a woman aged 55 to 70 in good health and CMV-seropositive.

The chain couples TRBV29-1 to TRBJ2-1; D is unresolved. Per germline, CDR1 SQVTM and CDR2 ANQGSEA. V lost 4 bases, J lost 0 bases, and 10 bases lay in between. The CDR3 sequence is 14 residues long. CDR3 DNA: TGCAGCGTTGGCATTATTAGCTCCTACAATGAGCAGTTCTTC. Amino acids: CSVGIISSYNEQFF.

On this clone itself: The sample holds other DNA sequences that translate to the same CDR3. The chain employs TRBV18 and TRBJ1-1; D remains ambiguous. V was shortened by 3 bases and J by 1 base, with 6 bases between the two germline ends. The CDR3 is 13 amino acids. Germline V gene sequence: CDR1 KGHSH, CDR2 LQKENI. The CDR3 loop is CASSPRENTEAFF. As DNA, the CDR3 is TGTGCCAGCTCACCGAGGGAGAACACTGAAGCTTTCTTT. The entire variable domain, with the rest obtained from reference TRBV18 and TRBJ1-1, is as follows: NAGVMQNPRHLVRRRGQEARLRCSPMKGHSHVYWYRQLPEEGLKFMVYLQKENIIDESGMPKERFSAEFPKEGPSILRIQQVVRGDSAAYFCASSPRENTEAFFGQGTRLTVV.

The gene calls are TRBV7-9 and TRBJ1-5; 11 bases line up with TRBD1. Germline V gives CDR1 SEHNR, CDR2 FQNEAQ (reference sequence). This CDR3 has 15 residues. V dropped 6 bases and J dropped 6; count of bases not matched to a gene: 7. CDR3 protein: CASSTGQGAGQPQHF. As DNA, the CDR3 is TGTGCCAGCAGTACCGGACAGGGGGCAGGTCAGCCCCAGCATTTT. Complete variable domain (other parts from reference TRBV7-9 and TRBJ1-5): DTGVSQNPRHKITKRGQNVTFRCDPISEHNRLYWYRQTLGQGPEFLTYFQNEAQLEKSRLLSDRFSAERPKGSFSTLEIQRTEQGDSAMYLCASSTGQGAGQPQHFGDGTRLSIL.

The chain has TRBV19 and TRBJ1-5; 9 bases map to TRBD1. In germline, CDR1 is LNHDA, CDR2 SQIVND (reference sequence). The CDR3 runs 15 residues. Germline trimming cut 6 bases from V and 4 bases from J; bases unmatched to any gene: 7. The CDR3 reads CASRYRGTGNQPQHF. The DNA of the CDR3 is TGTGCCAGTAGGTACCGAGGGACAGGGAATCAGCCCCAGCATTTT.

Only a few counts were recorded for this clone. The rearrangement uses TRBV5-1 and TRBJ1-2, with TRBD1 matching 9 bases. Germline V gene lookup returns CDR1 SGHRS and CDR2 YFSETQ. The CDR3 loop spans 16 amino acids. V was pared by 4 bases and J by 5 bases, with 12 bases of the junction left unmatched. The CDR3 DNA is TGCGCCAGCAGCGCCCCTTTGGGACAGGGCATATATGGCTACACCTTC. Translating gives CASSAPLGQGIYGYTF.

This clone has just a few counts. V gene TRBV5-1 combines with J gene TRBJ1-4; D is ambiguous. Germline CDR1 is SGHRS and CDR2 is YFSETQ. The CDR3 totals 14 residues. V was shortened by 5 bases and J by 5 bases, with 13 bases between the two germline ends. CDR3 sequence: CASRSRVSNEKLFF. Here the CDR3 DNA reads TGCGCCAGCAGGTCGAGGGTTTCGAATGAAAAACTGTTTTTT.

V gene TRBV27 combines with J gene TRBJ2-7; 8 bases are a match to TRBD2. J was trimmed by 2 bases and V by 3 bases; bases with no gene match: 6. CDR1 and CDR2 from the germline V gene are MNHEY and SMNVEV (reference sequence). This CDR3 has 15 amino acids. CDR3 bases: TGTGCCAGCAGTTTGAGGGGCGGGAGGACCTACGAGCAGTACTTC. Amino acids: CASSLRGGRTYEQYF.

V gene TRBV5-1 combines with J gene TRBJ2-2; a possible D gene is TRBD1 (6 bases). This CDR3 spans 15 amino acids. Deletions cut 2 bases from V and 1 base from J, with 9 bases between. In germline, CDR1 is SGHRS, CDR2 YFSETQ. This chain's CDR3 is CASSLNRVNTGELFF. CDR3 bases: TGCGCCAGCAGCTTAAACAGGGTGAACACCGGGGAGCTGTTTTTT. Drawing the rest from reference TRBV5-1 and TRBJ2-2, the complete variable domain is KAGVTQTPRYLIKTRGQQVTLSCSPISGHRSVSWYQQTPGQGLQFLFEYFSETQRNKGNFPGRFSGRQFSNSRSEMNVSTLELGDSALYLCASSLNRVNTGELFFGEGSRLTVL.

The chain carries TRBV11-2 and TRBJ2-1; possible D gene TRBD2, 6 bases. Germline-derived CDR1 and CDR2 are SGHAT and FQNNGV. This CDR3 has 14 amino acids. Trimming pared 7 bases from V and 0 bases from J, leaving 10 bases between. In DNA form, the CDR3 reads TGTGCCAGCAACCCTAGCGTCTCCTACAATGAGCAGTTCTTC. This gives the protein CASNPSVSYNEQFF.

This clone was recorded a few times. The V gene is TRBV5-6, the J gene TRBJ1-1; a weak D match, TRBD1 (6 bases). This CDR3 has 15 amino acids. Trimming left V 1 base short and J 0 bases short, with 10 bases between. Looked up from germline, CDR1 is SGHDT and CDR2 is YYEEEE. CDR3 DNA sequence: TGTGCCAGCAGCTTGCGGCAGGGGATGAACACTGAAGCTTTCTTT. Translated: CASSLRQGMNTEAFF.

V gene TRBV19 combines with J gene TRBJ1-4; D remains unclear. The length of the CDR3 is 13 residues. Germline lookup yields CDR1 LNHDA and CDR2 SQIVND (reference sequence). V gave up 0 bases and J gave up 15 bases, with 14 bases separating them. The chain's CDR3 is CASSIDLEQLVFF. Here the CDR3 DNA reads TGTGCCAGTAGTATAGATCTGGAACAGCTGGTGTTTTTT.

CDR3 region: CASSYRVEQPQHF. CDR3 bases: TGTGCCAGCAGTTATAGAGTGGAGCAGCCCCAGCATTTT. This chain connects TRBV2 to TRBJ1-5; D not resolved. CDR3 length: 13 residues. CDR1 is SNHLY, CDR2 FYNNEI, per germline. The ends were cut back, 5 bases at V and 7 bases at J, with 12 bases in the middle.

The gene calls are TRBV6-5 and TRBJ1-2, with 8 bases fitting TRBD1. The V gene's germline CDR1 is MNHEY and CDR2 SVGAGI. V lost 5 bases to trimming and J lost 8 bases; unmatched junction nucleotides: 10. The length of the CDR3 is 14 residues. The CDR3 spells CASSPGGQALGYTF. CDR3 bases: TGTGCCAGCAGTCCCGGGGGACAGGCTTTGGGCTACACCTTC.

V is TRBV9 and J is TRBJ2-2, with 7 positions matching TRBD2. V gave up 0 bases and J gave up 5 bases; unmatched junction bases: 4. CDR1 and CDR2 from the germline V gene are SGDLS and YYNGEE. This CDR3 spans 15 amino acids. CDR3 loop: CASSVGGRGTGELFF. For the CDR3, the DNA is TGTGCCAGCAGCGTAGGCGGGAGAGGTACCGGGGAGCTGTTTTTT.

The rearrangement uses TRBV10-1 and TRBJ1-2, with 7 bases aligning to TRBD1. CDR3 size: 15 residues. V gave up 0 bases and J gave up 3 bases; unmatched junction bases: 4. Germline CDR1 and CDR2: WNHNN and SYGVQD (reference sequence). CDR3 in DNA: TGCGCCAGCAGTGAGTCGACAGGGATGGACTATGGCTACACCTTC. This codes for CASSESTGMDYGYTF.

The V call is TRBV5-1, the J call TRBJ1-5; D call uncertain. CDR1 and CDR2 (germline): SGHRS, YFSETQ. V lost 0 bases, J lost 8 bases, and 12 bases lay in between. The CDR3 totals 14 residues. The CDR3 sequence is CASSLELGEEPQHF. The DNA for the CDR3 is TGCGCCAGCAGCTTGGAACTGGGAGAGGAGCCCCAGCATTTT. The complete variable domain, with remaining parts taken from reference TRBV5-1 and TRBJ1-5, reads KAGVTQTPRYLIKTRGQQVTLSCSPISGHRSVSWYQQTPGQGLQFLFEYFSETQRNKGNFPGRFSGRQFSNSRSEMNVSTLELGDSALYLCASSLELGEEPQHFGDGTRLSIL.

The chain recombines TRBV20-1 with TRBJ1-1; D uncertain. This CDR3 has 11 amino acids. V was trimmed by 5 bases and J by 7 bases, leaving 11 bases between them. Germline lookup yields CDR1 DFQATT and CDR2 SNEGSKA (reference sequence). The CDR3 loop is CSAPLAVEAFF. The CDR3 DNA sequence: TGCAGTGCTCCCTTGGCCGTTGAAGCTTTCTTT.

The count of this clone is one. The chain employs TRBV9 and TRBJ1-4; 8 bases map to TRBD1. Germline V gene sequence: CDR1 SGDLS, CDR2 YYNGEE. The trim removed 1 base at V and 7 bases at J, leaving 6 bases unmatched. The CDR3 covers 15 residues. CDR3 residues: CASSVRQGAGEKLFF. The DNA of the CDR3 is TGTGCCAGCAGCGTACGTCAGGGGGCTGGTGAAAAACTGTTTTTT.

The CDR3 loop reads CSVGDRGYGYTF. CDR3 DNA: TGCAGCGTTGGGGACAGGGGATATGGCTACACCTTC. The V gene is TRBV29-1, the J gene TRBJ1-2, with 10 bases identical to TRBD1. The CDR3 contains 12 residues. The V gene end was trimmed by 4 bases and the J gene end by 5 bases; junction bases not matched to a gene: 1. Germline V lookup: CDR1 SQVTM, CDR2 ANQGSEA.

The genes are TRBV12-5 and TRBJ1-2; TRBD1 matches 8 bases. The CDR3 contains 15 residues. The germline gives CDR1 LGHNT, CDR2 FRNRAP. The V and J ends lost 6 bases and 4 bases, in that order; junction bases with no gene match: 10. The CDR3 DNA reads TGTGCTAGTGGCGCCGGGACAGGTTATTCCTATGGCTACACCTTC. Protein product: CASGAGTGYSYGYTF.

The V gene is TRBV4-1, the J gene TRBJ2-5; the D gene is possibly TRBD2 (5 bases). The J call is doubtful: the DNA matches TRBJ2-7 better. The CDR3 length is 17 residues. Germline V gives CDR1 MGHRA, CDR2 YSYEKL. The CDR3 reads CASSQKWGAEPSYEQYF. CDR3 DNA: TGCGCCAGCAGCCAAAAGTGGGGAGCGGAGCCCTCCTACGAGCAGTACTTC.

For the CDR3, the DNA is TGTGCCAGCAGCCCCCGACGTGGGGGGGGAGATACGCAGTATTTT. Translating gives CASSPRRGGGDTQYF. The chain joins TRBV11-1 to TRBJ2-3; TRBD2 aligns across 7 bases. CDR3 size: 15 residues. CDR1 and CDR2 (germline): SGHAT, FQDESV (reference sequence). Trimming cost V 5 bases and J 5 bases; bases outside gene matches: 10.